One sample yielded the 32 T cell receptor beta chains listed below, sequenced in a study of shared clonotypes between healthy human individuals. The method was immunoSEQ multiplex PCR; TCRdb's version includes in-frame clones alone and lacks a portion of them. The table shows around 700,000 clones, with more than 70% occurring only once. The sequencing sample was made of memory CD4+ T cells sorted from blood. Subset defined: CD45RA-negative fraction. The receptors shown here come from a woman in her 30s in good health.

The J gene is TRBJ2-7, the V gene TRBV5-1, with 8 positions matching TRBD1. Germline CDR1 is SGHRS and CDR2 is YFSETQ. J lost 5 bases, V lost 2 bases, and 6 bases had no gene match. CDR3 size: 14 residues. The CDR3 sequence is CASSFLATGDEQYF. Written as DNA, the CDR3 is TGCGCCAGCAGCTTCCTAGCGACAGGGGACGAGCAGTACTTC.

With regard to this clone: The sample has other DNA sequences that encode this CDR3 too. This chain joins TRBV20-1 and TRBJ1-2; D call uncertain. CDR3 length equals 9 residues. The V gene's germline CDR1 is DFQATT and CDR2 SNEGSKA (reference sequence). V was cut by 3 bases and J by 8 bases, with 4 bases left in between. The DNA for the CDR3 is TGCAGTGCTAGGGTGGGCTACACCTTC. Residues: CSARVGYTF.

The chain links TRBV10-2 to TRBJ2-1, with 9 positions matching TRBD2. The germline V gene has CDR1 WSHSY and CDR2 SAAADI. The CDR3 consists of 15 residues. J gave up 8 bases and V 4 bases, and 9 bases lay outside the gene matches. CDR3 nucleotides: TGCGCCAGCAGTGGGGCGGGAGGGCGTATCGATGAGCAGTTCTTC. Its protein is CASSGAGGRIDEQFF.

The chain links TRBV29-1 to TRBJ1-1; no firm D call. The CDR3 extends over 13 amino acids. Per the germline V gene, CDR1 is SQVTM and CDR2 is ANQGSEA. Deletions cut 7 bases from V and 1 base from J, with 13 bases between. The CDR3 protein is CSAPGAGNTEAFF. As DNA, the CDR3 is TGCAGCGCACCTGGTGCCGGGAACACTGAAGCTTTCTTT. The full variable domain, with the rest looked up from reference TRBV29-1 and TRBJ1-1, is SAVISQKPSRDICQRGTSLTIQCQVDSQVTMMFWYRQQPGQSLTLIATANQGSEATYESGFVIDKFPISRPNLTFSTLTVSNMSPEDSSIYLCSAPGAGNTEAFFGQGTRLTVV.

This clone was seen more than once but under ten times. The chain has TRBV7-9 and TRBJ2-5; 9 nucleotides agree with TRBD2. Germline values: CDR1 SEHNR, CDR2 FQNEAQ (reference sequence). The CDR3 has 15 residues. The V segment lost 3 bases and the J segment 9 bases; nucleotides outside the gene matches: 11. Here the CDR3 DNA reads TGTGCCAGCAGCTTTTTGACTAGCGGCTCCAGGGCCCAGTACTTC. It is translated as CASSFLTSGSRAQYF.

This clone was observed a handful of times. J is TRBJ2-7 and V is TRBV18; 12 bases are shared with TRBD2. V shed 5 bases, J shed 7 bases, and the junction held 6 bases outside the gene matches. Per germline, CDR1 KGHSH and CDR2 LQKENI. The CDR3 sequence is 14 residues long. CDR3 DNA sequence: TGTGCCAGCTCAGCGACTAGCGGGAGCCGTGAGCAGTACTTC. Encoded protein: CASSATSGSREQYF.

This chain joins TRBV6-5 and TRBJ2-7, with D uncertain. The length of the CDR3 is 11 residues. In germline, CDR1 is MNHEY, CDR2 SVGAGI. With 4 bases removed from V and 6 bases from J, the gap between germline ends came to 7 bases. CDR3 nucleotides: TGTGCCAGCAGTTTTGGTGGCGAGCAGTACTTC. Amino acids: CASSFGGEQYF.

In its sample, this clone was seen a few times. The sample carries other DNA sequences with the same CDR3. The CDR3 DNA reads TGTGCCAGCAGTTATCAGGGGGCCTACGAGCAGTACTTC. It specifies CASSYQGAYEQYF. The chain joins TRBV6-5 to TRBJ2-7, with 7 bases aligning to TRBD1. The CDR3 contains 13 residues. CDR1 is MNHEY, CDR2 SVGAGI, per germline. V lost 3 bases, J lost 2 bases, and 1 base stayed unmatched.

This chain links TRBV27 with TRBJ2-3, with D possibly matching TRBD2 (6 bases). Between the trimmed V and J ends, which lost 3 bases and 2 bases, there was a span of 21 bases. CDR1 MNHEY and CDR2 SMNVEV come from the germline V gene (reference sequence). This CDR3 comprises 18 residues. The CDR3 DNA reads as TGTGCCAGCAGTTTCGTGGGCTACCCGGCGGGATCCACAGATACGCAGTATTTT. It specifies CASSFVGYPAGSTDTQYF.

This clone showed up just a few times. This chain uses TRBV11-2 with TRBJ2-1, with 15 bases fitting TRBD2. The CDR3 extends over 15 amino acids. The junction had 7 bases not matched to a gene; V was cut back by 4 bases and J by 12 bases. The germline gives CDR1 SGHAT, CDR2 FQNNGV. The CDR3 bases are TGTGCCAGCAGCTCCGGACTAGCGGGAGGGTCCGTGCAGTTCTTC. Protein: CASSSGLAGGSVQFF. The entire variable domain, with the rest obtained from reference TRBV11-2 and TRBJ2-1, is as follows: EAGVAQSPRYKIIEKRQSVAFWCNPISGHATLYWYQQILGQGPKLLIQFQNNGVVDDSQLPKDRFSAERLKGVDSTLKIQPAKLEDSAVYLCASSSGLAGGSVQFFGPGTRLTVL.

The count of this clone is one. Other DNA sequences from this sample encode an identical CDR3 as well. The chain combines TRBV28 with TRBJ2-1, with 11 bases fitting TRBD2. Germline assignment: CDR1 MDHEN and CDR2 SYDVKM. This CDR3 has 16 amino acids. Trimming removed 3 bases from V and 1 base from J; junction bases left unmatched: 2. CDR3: CASSLLAGGSYNEQFF. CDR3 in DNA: TGTGCCAGCAGTTTGCTAGCGGGAGGATCCTACAATGAGCAGTTCTTC.

The CDR3 DNA is TGTGCCAGCAGCGCCCCAGGTGGGGGATCCCACACTGAAGCTTTCTTT. Translation gives CASSAPGGGSHTEAFF. The chain recombines TRBV7-9 with TRBJ1-1; perhaps TRBD1 as D (5 bases). The germline V gene has CDR1 SEHNR and CDR2 FQNEAQ (reference sequence). Trimming removed 5 bases at V and 3 bases at J, with 19 bases between. This CDR3 has 16 amino acids.

CDR3 protein: CASSLTSGSTEAFF. As DNA, the CDR3 is TGTGCCAGCAGCTTAACGTCGGGGAGCACTGAAGCTTTCTTT. The chain uses TRBV7-3 and TRBJ1-1; no reliable D call. Germline CDR1 and CDR2: SGHTA and FQGTGA. Trimming removed 0 bases at V and 4 bases at J, with 9 bases between. This CDR3 region has 14 residues.

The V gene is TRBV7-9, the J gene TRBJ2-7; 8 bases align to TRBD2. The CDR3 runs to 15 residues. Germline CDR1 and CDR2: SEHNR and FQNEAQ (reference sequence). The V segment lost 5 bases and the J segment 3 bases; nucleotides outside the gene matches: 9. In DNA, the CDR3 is TGTGCCAGCAGCCCCAGCGGGAGTCCCAACTACGAGCAGTACTTC. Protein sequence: CASSPSGSPNYEQYF.

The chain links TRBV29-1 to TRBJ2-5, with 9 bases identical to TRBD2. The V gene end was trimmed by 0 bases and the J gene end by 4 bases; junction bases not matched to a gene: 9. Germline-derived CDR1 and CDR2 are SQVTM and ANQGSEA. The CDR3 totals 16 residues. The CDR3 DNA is TGCAGCGTTGAAGAGGCGGGAGGGCTATGGGGAGAGACCCAGTACTTC. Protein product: CSVEEAGGLWGETQYF. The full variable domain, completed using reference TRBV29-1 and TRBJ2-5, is SAVISQKPSRDICQRGTSLTIQCQVDSQVTMMFWYRQQPGQSLTLIATANQGSEATYESGFVIDKFPISRPNLTFSTLTVSNMSPEDSSIYLCSVEEAGGLWGETQYFGPGTRLLVL.

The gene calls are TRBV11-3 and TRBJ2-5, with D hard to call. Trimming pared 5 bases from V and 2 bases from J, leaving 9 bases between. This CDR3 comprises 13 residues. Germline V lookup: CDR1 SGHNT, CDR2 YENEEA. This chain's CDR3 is CASSRGAQETQYF. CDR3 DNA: TGTGCCAGCAGCCGAGGTGCGCAAGAGACCCAGTACTTC.

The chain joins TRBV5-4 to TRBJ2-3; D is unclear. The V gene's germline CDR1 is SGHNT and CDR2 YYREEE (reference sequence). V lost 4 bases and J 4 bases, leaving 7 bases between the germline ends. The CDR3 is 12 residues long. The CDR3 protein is CASSIFPDTQYF. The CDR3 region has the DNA TGTGCCAGCAGCATCTTCCCAGATACGCAGTATTTT.

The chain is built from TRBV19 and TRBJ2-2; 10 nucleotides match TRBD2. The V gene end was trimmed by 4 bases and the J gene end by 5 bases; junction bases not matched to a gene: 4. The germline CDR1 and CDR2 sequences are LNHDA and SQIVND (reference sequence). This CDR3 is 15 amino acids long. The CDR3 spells CASSTSGSRTGELFF. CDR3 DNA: TGTGCCAGTAGTACTAGCGGGAGTCGGACCGGGGAGCTGTTTTTT.

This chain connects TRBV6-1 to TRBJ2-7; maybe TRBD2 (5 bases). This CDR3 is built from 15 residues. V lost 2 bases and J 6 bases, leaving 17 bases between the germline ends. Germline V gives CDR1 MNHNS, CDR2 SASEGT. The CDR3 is CASSERVMGVIEQYF. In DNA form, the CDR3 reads TGTGCCAGCAGTGAAAGGGTTATGGGAGTGATCGAGCAGTACTTC.

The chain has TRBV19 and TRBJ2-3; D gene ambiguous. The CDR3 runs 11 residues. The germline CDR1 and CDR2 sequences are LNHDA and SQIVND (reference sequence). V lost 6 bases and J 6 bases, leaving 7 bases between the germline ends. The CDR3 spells CASSVRDTQYF. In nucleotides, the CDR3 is TGTGCCAGTAGCGTCCGGGATACGCAGTATTTT. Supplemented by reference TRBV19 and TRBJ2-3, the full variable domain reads DGGITQSPKYLFRKEGQNVTLSCEQNLNHDAMYWYRQDPGQGLRLIYYSQIVNDFQKGDIAEGYSVSREKKESFPLTVTSAQKNPTAFYLCASSVRDTQYFGPGTRLTVL.

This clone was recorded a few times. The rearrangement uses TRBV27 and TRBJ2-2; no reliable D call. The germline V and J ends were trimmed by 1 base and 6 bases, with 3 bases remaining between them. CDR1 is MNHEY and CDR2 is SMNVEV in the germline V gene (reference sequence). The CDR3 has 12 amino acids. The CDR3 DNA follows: TGTGCCAGCAGTTTATGGTCCGGGGAGCTGTTTTTT. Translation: CASSLWSGELFF.

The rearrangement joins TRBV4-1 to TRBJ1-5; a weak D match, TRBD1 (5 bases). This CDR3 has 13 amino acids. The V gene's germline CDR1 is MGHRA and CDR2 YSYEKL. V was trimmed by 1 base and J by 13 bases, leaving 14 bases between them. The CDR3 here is CASSQGLRADQHF. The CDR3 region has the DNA TGCGCCAGCAGCCAAGGCCTCAGGGCCGATCAGCATTTT.

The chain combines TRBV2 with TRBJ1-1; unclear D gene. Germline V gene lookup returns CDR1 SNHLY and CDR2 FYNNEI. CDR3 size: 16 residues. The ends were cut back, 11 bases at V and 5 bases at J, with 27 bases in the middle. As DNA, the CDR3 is TGTGCCTCCCATCTCCGAGCGTCGGGGTCCGGGACTGAAGCTTTCTTT. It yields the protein CASHLRASGSGTEAFF.

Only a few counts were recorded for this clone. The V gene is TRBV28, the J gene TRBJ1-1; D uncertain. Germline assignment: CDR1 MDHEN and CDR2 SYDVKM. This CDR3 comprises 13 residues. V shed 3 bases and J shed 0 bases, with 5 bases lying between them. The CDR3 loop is CASSLGMNTEAFF. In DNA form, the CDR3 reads TGTGCCAGCAGTTTGGGGATGAACACTGAAGCTTTCTTT.

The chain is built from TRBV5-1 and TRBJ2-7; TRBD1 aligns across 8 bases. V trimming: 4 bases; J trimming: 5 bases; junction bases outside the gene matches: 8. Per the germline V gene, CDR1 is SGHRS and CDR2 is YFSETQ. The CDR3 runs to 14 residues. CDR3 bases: TGCGCCAGCAGCCCACAGGGGGGTCTTCACGAGCAGTACTTC. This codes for CASSPQGGLHEQYF.

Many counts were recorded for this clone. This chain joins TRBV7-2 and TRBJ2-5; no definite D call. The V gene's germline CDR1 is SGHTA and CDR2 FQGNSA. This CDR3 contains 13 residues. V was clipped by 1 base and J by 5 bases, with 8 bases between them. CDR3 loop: CASSLVWLETQYF. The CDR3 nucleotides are TGTGCCAGCAGCTTAGTCTGGCTGGAGACCCAGTACTTC.

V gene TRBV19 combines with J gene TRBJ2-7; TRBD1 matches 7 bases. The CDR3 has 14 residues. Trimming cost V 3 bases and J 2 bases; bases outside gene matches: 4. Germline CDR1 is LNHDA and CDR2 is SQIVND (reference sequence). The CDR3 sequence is CASSMTGTPYEQYF. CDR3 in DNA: TGTGCCAGTAGTATGACAGGGACGCCCTACGAGCAGTACTTC.

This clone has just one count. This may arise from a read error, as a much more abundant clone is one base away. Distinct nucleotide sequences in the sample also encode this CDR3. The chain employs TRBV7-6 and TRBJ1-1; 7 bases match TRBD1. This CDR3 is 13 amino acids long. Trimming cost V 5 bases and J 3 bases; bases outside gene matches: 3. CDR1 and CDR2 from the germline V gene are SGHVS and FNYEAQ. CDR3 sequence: CASSTQGDTEAFF. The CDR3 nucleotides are TGTGCCAGCAGCACGCAGGGGGACACTGAAGCTTTCTTT.

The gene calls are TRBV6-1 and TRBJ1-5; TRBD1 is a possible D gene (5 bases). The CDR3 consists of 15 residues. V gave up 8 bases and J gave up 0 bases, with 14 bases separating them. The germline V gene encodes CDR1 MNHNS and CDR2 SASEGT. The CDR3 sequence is CASGRSGGSNQPQHF. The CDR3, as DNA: TGTGCCAGCGGAAGGAGTGGGGGTAGCAATCAGCCCCAGCATTTT.

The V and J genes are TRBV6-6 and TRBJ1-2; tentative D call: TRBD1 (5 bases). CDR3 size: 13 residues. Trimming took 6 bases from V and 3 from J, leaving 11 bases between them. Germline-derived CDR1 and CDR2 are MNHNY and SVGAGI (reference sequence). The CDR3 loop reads CASSPGVDYGYTF. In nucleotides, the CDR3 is TGTGCCAGCAGCCCGGGGGTGGACTATGGCTACACCTTC.

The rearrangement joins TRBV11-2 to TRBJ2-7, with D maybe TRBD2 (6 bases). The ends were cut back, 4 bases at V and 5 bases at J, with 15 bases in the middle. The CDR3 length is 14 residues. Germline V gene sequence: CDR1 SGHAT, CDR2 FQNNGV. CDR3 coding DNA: TGTGCCAGCAGCTCGTACGGAGGGTCTGACGAGCAGTACTTC. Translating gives CASSSYGGSDEQYF.

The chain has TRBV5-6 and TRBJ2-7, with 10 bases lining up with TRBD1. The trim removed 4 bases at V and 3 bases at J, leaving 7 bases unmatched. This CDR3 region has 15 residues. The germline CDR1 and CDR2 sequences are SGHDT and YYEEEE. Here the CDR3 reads CASSLGRTGGYEQYF. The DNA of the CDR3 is TGTGCCAGCAGCCTCGGAAGGACAGGGGGCTACGAGCAGTACTTC.